Listed below are T cell receptor beta chains from one sample, sequenced in a study of T cell repertoires in cytomegalovirus infection. TCRdb independently ran MiXCR on the reads; one entry per CDR3 protein. Here the sample spans 630,000 or so distinct CDR3 sequences, 20% to 25% being singletons. Sequences were obtained from CD8+ T cells from PBMCs. These receptors were taken from a human donor in good health (CMV status not recorded). Some clones in this sample may be carry-over from other donors' samples. CDR3s include the opening cysteine and the closing phenylalanine or tryptophan. The D gene is left open where the match is weak. Only part of the rows carry a size: once, few, many, or a class if the clone is expanded.

d_call	clone_size	v_call	j_call	cdr3_aa	cdr3_nt
TRBD1	-	TRBV10-3	TRBJ2-7	CAITRKSGQGSGSYEQYF	TGTGCCATCACCAGAAAATCGGGACAGGGTAGTGGGAGCTACGAGCAGTACTTC
-	many	TRBV7-9	TRBJ2-1	CASSPGGPDNEQFF	TGTGCCAGCAGCCCCGGGGGGCCCGACAATGAGCAGTTCTTC
TRBD2	-	TRBV6-2/TRBV6-3	TRBJ2-7	CASSPLTSRAYEQYF	TGTGCCAGCAGCCCCCTGACTAGCCGGGCATACGAGCAGTACTTC
-	-	TRBV3-1	TRBJ2-5	CASSQESAIYQYF	TGTGCCAGCAGCCAAGAGTCAGCGATATACCAGTACTTC
TRBD1	-	TRBV7-9	TRBJ1-1	CASSPGQGARVTEAFF	TGTGCCAGCAGCCCAGGACAGGGGGCGAGGGTTACTGAAGCTTTCTTT
-	few	TRBV6-1	TRBJ2-7	CASSEDRGGYEQYF	TGTGCCAGCAGTGAAGATCGGGGTGGCTACGAGCAGTACTTC
-	many	TRBV25-1	TRBJ2-1	CASSAREPYNEQFF	TGTGCCAGCAGTGCCCGGGAGCCCTACAATGAGCAGTTCTTC
-	-	TRBV6-2/TRBV6-3	TRBJ1-5	CASSPGGIWPQHF	TGTGCCAGCAGCCCGGGGGGGATTTGGCCCCAGCATTTT
TRBD1	few	TRBV7-9	TRBJ2-3	CASSLRQGEPTDTQYF	TGTGCCAGCAGCCTCCGACAGGGAGAACCAACAGATACGCAGTATTTT
-	-	TRBV27	TRBJ2-2	CASSFTSYNTGELFF	TGTGCCAGCAGTTTTACTAGCTATAACACCGGGGAGCTGTTTTTT
-	-	TRBV27	TRBJ1-2	CASSLSRPSYGYTF	TGTGCCAGCAGTTTATCGAGGCCCTCCTATGGCTACACCTTC
TRBD2	few	TRBV5-1	TRBJ2-5	CASSFPGLGTETQYF	TGCGCCAGCAGCTTTCCGGGACTAGGAACGGAGACCCAGTACTTC
TRBD2	few	TRBV10-3	TRBJ2-1	CAISESTSGVYNEQFF	TGTGCCATCAGTGAGTCGACTAGCGGGGTCTACAATGAGCAGTTCTTC
-	-	TRBV7-2	TRBJ2-2	CASSLAEGTGELFF	TGTGCCAGCAGCTTAGCGGAGGGCACCGGGGAGCTGTTTTTT
-	-	TRBV2	TRBJ2-1	CASSEEDPYGQFF	TGTGCCAGCAGTGAAGAAGACCCATATGGGCAGTTCTTC
-	-	TRBV29-1	TRBJ2-2	CSVGDSYTGELFF	TGCAGCGTTGGAGACAGTTACACCGGGGAGCTGTTTTTT
-	many	TRBV7-6	TRBJ2-2	CASSAPGTEKNTGELFF	TGTGCCAGCAGCGCCCCCGGGACGGAGAAGAACACCGGGGAGCTGTTTTTT
-	-	TRBV18	TRBJ2-2	CASSPRSRTGELFF	TGTGCCAGCTCCCCGCGCTCGAGGACCGGGGAGCTGTTTTTT
-	-	TRBV6-5	TRBJ2-7	CASSYRSGADEQYF	TGTGCCAGCAGTTACAGATCGGGCGCGGACGAGCAGTACTTC
-	-	TRBV19	TRBJ2-7	CASSMGQDYEQYF	TGTGCCAGTAGTATGGGGCAGGACTACGAGCAGTACTTC
-	few	TRBV2	TRBJ1-2	CASTVTGAYGYTF	TGTGCCAGCACCGTAACGGGGGCCTATGGCTACACCTTC
TRBD1	few	TRBV20-1	TRBJ1-1	CSALTGTLNTEAFF	TGCAGTGCTTTGACAGGGACCTTGAACACTGAAGCTTTCTTT
-	many	TRBV12-3/TRBV12-4	TRBJ1-1	CASSSPGTSGTEAFF	TGTGCCAGCAGTTCACCTGGGACGAGTGGGACTGAAGCTTTCTTT
TRBD2	few	TRBV5-1	TRBJ2-3	CASSWTWVRGSTDTQYF	TGCGCCAGCAGCTGGACGTGGGTGCGGGGGAGCACAGATACGCAGTATTTT
-	-	TRBV28	TRBJ2-3	CASSGGIWGSTDTQYF	TGTGCCAGCAGTGGGGGGATTTGGGGGAGCACAGATACGCAGTATTTT
-	-	TRBV7-2	TRBJ1-1	CASSLTLQGRRSEAFF	TGTGCCAGCAGCTTAACTTTGCAGGGGAGAAGGTCTGAAGCTTTCTTT
-	many	TRBV25-1	TRBJ1-2	CASKTGHGYTF	TGTGCCAGCAAAACAGGGCACGGCTACACCTTC
-	-	TRBV7-3	TRBJ2-2	CASSTSGTNTGELFF	TGTGCCAGCAGCACGTCGGGCACGAACACCGGGGAGCTGTTTTTT
-	many	TRBV6-1	TRBJ2-1	CASTEFIGAYNEQFF	TGTGCCAGCACCGAATTTATCGGCGCCTACAATGAGCAGTTCTTC
-	many	TRBV6-2/TRBV6-3	TRBJ1-1	CASSLFLEVGTEAFF	TGTGCCAGCAGTCTATTTCTTGAGGTGGGGACTGAAGCTTTCTTT
TRBD1	-	TRBV19	TRBJ1-1	CASSLTRGRVTEAFF	TGTGCCAGTAGTCTGACGAGGGGGCGGGTGACTGAAGCTTTCTTT
TRBD2	few	TRBV10-3	TRBJ2-3	CAILAGGRTDTQYF	TGTGCCATATTAGCGGGGGGCCGCACAGATACGCAGTATTTT
-	-	TRBV4-3	TRBJ1-4	CASSQDGIRATNEKLFF	TGCGCCAGCAGCCAAGATGGGATACGAGCAACTAATGAAAAACTGTTTTTT
-	-	TRBV20-1	TRBJ2-1	CSAFRAFESYNEQFF	TGCAGTGCTTTCAGGGCTTTTGAGTCCTACAATGAGCAGTTCTTC
-	many	TRBV6-1	TRBJ1-2	CASSHLGTTNYGYTF	TGTGCCAGCAGCCACCTCGGGACGACGAACTATGGCTACACCTTC
-	few	TRBV14	TRBJ2-2	CASSQVPGNTGELFF	TGTGCCAGCAGCCAAGTGCCGGGGAACACCGGGGAGCTGTTTTTT
TRBD1	-	TRBV29-1	TRBJ2-5	CSVPGDRSQETQYF	TGCAGCGTTCCCGGGGACAGGAGCCAAGAGACCCAGTACTTC
TRBD2	few	TRBV7-9	TRBJ2-1	CASSLEWGGDYNEQFF	TGTGCCAGCAGCTTAGAGTGGGGGGGAGACTACAATGAGCAGTTCTTC
-	-	TRBV5-6	TRBJ1-3	CASSSRILSGNTIYF	TGTGCCAGCAGCTCCCGAATCCTCTCTGGAAACACCATATATTTT
-	many	TRBV7-6	TRBJ1-6	CASSARGSYNSPLHF	TGTGCCAGCAGCGCCCGGGGCTCCTATAATTCACCCCTCCACTTT
-	-	TRBV6-5	TRBJ2-7	CASSYPAEGGSYEQYF	TGTGCCAGCAGTTACCCCGCGGAGGGAGGCTCCTACGAGCAGTACTTC
-	few	TRBV4-1	TRBJ1-5	CASSPLEGNQPQHF	TGCGCCAGCAGCCCCCTGGAGGGGAATCAGCCCCAGCATTTT
-	many	TRBV7-2	TRBJ2-7	CASSDFGRSYEQYF	TGTGCCAGCAGCGACTTCGGAAGAAGCTACGAGCAGTACTTC
TRBD1	-	TRBV19	TRBJ2-7	CASSPGTDFSYEQYF	TGTGCCAGTAGTCCCGGGACAGACTTCTCCTACGAGCAGTACTTC
-	few	TRBV5-5	TRBJ2-1	CASSLDPRAQGYNEQFF	TGTGCCAGCAGCTTGGACCCCCGGGCGCAGGGCTACAATGAGCAGTTCTTC
-	-	TRBV6-6	TRBJ2-1	CASTYSGPLNEQFF	TGTGCCAGCACCTACTCGGGACCCCTCAATGAGCAGTTCTTC
-	-	TRBV5-6	TRBJ2-1	CASSTQAGSGPYNEQFF	TGTGCCAGCAGCACCCAAGCCGGGTCAGGTCCCTACAATGAGCAGTTCTTC
-	-	TRBV7-9	TRBJ2-2	CASSWAGRNTGELFF	TGTGCCAGCAGCTGGGCGGGGCGAAACACCGGGGAGCTGTTTTTT
TRBD2	-	TRBV20-1	TRBJ2-1	CSARWLAGGPVYNEQFF	TGCAGTGCTAGATGGCTAGCGGGGGGGCCTGTCTACAATGAGCAGTTCTTC
-	few	TRBV4-3	TRBJ1-6	CASRVREGFTPLHF	TGCGCCAGCAGAGTGCGTGAGGGTTTTACACCCCTCCACTTT
TRBD1	many	TRBV7-3	TRBJ1-2	CASSRGQGGYGYTF	TGTGCCAGCAGCCGAGGACAGGGGGGCTATGGCTACACCTTC
-	few	TRBV6-6	TRBJ1-1	CASSKTLGNTEAFF	TGTGCCAGCAGTAAAACCTTGGGTAACACTGAAGCTTTCTTT
-	few	TRBV29-1	TRBJ1-2	CSVDSGLGYGYTF	TGCAGCGTTGACTCCGGGCTTGGCTATGGCTACACCTTC
TRBD2	-	TRBV25-1	TRBJ2-1	CATRDAGGPNEQFF	TGTGCCACCAGGGATGCGGGGGGCCCCAATGAGCAGTTCTTC
TRBD2	-	TRBV28	TRBJ2-3	CASSPILAPIADTQYF	TGTGCCAGCAGTCCTATACTAGCGCCGATAGCAGATACGCAGTATTTT